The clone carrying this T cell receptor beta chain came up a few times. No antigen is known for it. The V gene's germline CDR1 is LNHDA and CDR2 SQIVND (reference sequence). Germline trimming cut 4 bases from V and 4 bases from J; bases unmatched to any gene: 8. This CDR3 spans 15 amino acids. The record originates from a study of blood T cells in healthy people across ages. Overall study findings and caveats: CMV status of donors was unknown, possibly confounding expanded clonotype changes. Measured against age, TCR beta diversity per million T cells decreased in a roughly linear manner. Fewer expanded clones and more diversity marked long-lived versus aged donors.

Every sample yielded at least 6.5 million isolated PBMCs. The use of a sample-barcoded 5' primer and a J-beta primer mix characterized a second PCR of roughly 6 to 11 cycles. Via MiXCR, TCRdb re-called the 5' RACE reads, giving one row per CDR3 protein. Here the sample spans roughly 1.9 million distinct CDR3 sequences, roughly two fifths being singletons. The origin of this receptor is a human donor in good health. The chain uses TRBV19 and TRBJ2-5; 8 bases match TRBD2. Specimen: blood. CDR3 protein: CASSTIAGLGETQYF. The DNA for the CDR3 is TGTGCCAGTAGTACCATAGCGGGGTTAGGAGAGACCCAGTACTTC.